This T cell receptor (beta chain) originates from a study of blood T cell repertoires in COVID-19. Study background: The study drew acute and convalescent COVID-19 samples from the United States, Italy and Spain. In each case, the material was cDNA or gDNA derived from T cells, B-cell-depleted T cells, or PBMCs.

This CDR3 has 13 residues. The trim removed 3 bases at V and 5 bases at J, leaving 3 bases unmatched. Looked up from germline, CDR1 is SGHNT and CDR2 is YYREEE (reference sequence). Study processing details: Using reference gene primer amplification, nucleated cell counts were estimated. Sequencing was performed with immunoSEQ multiplex PCR; in TCRdb, only in-frame clones are kept and a portion is missing. Clone size and the V and J calls come from that table; the DNA yielded D and trimming. The data hold under 65,000 clones, with approximately 90% observed a single time. The sequenced sample was peripheral blood. V and J are TRBV5-4 and TRBJ2-3; 7 positions agree with TRBD2. The TCR was taken from a man aged 45-65 years with acute or convalescent COVID-19. CDR3 nucleotides: TGTGCCAGCAGCTGGGCGGGGGAAGATACGCAGTATTTT. This encodes CASSWAGEDTQYF.